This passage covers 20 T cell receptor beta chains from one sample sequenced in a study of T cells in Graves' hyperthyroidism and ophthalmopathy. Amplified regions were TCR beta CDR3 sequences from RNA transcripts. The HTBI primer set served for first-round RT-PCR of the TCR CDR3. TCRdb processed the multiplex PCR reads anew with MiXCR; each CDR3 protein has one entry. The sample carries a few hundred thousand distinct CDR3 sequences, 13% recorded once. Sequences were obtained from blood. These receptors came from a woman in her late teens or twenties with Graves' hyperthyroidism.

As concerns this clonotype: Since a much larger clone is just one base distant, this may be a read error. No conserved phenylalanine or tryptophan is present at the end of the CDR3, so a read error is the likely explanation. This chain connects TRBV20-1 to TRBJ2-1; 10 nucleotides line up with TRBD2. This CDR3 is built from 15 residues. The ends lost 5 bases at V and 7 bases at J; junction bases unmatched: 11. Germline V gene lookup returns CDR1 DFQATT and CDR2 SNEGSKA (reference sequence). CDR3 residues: CSARRASGRWNEQFL. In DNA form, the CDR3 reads TGCAGTGCTCGTCGGGCTAGCGGGAGATGGAATGAGCAGTTCCTC.

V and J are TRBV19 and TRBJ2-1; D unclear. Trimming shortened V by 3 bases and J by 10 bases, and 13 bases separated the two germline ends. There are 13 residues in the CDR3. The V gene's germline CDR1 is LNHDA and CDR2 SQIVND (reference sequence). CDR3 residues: CASSMVSSREQFF. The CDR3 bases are TGTGCCAGTAGTATGGTCTCCTCAAGGGAGCAGTTCTTC.

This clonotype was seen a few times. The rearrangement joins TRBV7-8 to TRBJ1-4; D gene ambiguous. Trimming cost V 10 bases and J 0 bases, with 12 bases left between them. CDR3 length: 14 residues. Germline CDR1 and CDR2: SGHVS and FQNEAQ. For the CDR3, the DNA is TGTGCCACCCGGAGCGGAGCAACTAATGAAAAACTGTTTTTT. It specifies CATRSGATNEKLFF.

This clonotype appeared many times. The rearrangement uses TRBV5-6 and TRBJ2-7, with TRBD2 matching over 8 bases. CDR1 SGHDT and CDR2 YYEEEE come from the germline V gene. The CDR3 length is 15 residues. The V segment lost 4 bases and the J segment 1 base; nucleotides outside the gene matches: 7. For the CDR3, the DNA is TGTGCCAGCAGCCCCGGGGGGGGTTGGTCCTACGAGCAGTACTTC. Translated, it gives CASSPGGGWSYEQYF.

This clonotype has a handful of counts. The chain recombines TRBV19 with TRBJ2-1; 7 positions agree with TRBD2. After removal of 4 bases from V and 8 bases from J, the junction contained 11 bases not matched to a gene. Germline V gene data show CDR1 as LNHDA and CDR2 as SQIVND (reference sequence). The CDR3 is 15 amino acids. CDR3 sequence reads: CASSTGLGIRDEQFF. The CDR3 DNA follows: TGTGCCAGTAGTACAGGACTAGGTATTCGGGATGAGCAGTTCTTC.

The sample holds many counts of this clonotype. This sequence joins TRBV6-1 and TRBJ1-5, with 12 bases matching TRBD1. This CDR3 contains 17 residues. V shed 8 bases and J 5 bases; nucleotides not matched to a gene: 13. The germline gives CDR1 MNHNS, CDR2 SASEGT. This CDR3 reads CASVARTGTGGYQPQHF. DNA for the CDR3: TGTGCCAGCGTCGCTAGAACCGGGACAGGGGGCTATCAGCCCCAGCATTTT.

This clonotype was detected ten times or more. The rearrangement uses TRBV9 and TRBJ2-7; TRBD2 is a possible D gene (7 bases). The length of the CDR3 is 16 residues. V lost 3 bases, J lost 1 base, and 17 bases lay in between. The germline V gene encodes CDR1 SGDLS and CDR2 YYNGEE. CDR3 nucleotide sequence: TGTGCCAGCAGCGGGGGGGGCCCACCCTCTTCCTACGAGCAGTACTTC. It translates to CASSGGGPPSSYEQYF.

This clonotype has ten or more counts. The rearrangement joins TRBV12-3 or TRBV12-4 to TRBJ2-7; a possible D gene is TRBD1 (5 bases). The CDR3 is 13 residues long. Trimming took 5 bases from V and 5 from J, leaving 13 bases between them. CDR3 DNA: TGTGCCAGCAGTACCAGGGTTCTCGACGAGCAGTACTTC. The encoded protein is CASSTRVLDEQYF.

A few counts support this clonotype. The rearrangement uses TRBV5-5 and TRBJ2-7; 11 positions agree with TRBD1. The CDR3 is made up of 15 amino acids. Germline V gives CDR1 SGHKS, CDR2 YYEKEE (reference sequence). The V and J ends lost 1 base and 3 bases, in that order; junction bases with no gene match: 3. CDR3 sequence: CASSLLGQGVYEQYF. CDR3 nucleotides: TGTGCCAGCAGCTTGTTGGGACAGGGGGTCTACGAGCAGTACTTC.

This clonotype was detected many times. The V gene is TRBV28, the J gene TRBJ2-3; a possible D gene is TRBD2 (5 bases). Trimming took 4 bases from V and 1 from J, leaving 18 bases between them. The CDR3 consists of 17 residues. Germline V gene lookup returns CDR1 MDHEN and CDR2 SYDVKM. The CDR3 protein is CASSSRPGYSGTDTQYF. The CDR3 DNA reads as TGTGCCAGCAGTTCCCGACCGGGGTATTCGGGCACAGATACGCAGTATTTT.

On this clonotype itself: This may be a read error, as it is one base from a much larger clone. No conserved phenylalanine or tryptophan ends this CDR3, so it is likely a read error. CDR3 nucleotides: TGTGCCAGCAGTGACAGGGACAGGGCCCCAGCTAACTATGGCTACACCATC. This codes for CASSDRDRAPANYGYTI. This chain uses TRBV6-4 with TRBJ1-2; TRBD1 agrees at 9 bases. V shed 2 bases and J 0 bases; nucleotides not matched to a gene: 7. CDR3 length equals 17 residues. Germline values: CDR1 MRHNA, CDR2 SNTAGT.

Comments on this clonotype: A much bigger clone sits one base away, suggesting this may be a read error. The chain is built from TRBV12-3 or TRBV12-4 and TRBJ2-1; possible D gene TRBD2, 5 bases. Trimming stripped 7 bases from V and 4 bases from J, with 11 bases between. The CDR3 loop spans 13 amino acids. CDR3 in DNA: TGTGCCAGCACGAGAGGGTTTTACAATGAGCAGTTCTTC. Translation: CASTRGFYNEQFF.

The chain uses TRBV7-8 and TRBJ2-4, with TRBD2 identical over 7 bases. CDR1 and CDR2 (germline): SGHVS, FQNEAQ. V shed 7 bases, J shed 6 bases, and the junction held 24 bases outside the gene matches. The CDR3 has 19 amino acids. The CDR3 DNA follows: TGTGCCAGCATCCCGGGCTGGGCTAGCGGACTGATCCCGGGAAACATTCAGTACTTC. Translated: CASIPGWASGLIPGNIQYF.

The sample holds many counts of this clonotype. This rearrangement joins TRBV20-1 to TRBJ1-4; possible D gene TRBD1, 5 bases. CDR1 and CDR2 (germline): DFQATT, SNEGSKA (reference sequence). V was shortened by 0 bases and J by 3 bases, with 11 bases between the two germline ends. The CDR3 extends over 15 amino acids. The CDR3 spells CSARDAGHSNEKLFF. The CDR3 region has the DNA TGCAGTGCTAGAGATGCGGGGCACTCTAATGAAAAACTGTTTTTT.

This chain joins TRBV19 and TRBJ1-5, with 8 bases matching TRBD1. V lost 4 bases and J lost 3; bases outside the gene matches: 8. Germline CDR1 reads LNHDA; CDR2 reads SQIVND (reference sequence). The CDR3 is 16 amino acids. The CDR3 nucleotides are TGTGCCAGTAGTACCAACCCGACAGGGGCCAATCAGCCCCAGCATTTT. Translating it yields CASSTNPTGANQPQHF. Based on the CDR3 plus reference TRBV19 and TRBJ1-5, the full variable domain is DGGITQSPKYLFRKEGQNVTLSCEQNLNHDAMYWYRQDPGQGLRLIYYSQIVNDFQKGDIAEGYSVSREKKESFPLTVTSAQKNPTAFYLCASSTNPTGANQPQHFGDGTRLSIL.

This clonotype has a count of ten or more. CDR3: CATSDRDPFGGEQFF. The CDR3 coding sequence is TGTGCCACCAGTGACCGAGACCCTTTCGGGGGTGAGCAGTTCTTC. The V call is TRBV24-1, the J call TRBJ2-1; D possibly corresponds to TRBD2 (6 bases). The CDR3 is 15 amino acids. Looked up from germline, CDR1 is KGHDR and CDR2 is SFDVKD. Trimming pared 4 bases from V and 9 bases from J, leaving 18 bases between.

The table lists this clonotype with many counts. DNA for the CDR3: TGTGCCAGCAGCGTATACGACGGGCAGGAAGGCTACACCTTC. Protein product: CASSVYDGQEGYTF. The rearrangement links TRBV9 to TRBJ1-2, with D uncertain. Trimming pared 1 base from V and 8 bases from J, leaving 15 bases between. The CDR3 is 14 residues long. CDR1 and CDR2 (germline): SGDLS, YYNGEE.

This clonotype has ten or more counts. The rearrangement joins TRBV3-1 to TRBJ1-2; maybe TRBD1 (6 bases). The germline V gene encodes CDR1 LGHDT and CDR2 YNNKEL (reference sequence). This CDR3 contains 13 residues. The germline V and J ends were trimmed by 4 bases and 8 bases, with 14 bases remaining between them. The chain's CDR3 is CASSRDNSVGYTF. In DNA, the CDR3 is TGTGCCAGCAGCCGGGACAACTCGGTCGGCTACACCTTC. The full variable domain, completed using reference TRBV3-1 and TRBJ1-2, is DTAVSQTPKYLVTQMGNDKSIKCEQNLGHDTMYWYKQDSKKFLKIMFSYNNKELIINETVPNRFSPKSPDKAHLNLHINSLELGDSAVYFCASSRDNSVGYTFGSGTRLTVV.

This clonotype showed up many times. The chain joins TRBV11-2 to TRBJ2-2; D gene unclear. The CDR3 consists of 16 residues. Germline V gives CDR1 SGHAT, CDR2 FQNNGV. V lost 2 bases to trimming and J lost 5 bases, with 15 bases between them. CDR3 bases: TGTGCCAGCAGCTTATTCGGAGTATTCGGAACCGGGGAGCTGTTTTTT. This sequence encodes CASSLFGVFGTGELFF.

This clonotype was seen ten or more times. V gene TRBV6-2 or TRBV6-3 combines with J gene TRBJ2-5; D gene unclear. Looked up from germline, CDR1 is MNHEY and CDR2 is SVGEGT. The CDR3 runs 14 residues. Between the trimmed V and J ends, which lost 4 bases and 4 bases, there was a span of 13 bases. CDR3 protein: CASSFATPGETQYF. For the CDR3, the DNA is TGTGCCAGCAGTTTCGCGACCCCGGGAGAGACCCAGTACTTC.